These T cell receptor beta chains were read from a single sample in a study of cytomegalovirus exposure and HLA in healthy donors. Clones were read by immunoSEQ multiplex PCR, and TCRdb kept only the in-frame ones, dropping some. In the table there are about 180,000 clones, roughly 79% of which are singletons. Sequencing used PBMCs. The receptors were sampled from a male donor in good health and CMV-seronegative. Both conserved end residues are part of each CDR3. Each record gives: D gene, clone size, J gene, V gene, CDR3 DNA, CDR3 protein. D genes are given only for firm matches. Only part of the rows carry a size: once, few, many, or a class if the clone is expanded.

d_gene: TRBD2; abundance: few; j_gene: TRBJ2-1; v_gene: TRBV15; CDR3nt: TGTGCCACCAGCAGAGGGGGGACTAGCGGTTACAATGAGCAGTTCTTC; CDR3aa: CATSRGGTSGYNEQFF
d_gene: .; abundance: .; j_gene: TRBJ1-3; v_gene: TRBV6-5; CDR3nt: TGTGCCAGCAGTTACTCGTACAACTCTGGAAACACCATATATTTT; CDR3aa: CASSYSYNSGNTIYF
d_gene: TRBD1; abundance: .; j_gene: TRBJ1-3; v_gene: TRBV7-9; CDR3nt: TGTGCCAGCAGCCCCTCAGGGGGCTCTGGAAACACCATATATTTT; CDR3aa: CASSPSGGSGNTIYF
d_gene: TRBD1; abundance: few; j_gene: TRBJ1-5; v_gene: TRBV6-5; CDR3nt: TGTGCCAGCGACAGGGGGTTTAGCAATCAGCCCCAGCATTTT; CDR3aa: CASDRGFSNQPQHF
d_gene: .; abundance: .; j_gene: TRBJ2-1; v_gene: TRBV9; CDR3nt: TGTGCCAGCAGCGTAAGGTTGGTGGGCGAGCAGTTCTTC; CDR3aa: CASSVRLVGEQFF
d_gene: TRBD1; abundance: .; j_gene: TRBJ1-5; v_gene: TRBV2; CDR3nt: TGTGCCGGGGGACAGGGCAATCAGCCCCAGCATTTT; CDR3aa: CAGGQGNQPQHF
d_gene: TRBD1; abundance: .; j_gene: TRBJ1-2; v_gene: TRBV30; CDR3nt: TGTGCCTGGAGTCCCGGGACAGGGAGCGGCTACACCTTC; CDR3aa: CAWSPGTGSGYTF
d_gene: .; abundance: .; j_gene: TRBJ2-7; v_gene: TRBV28; CDR3nt: TGTGCCAGCAAATCATCCCACGAGTACGAGCAGTACTTC; CDR3aa: CASKSSHEYEQYF
d_gene: TRBD1; abundance: .; j_gene: TRBJ2-7; v_gene: TRBV6-5; CDR3nt: TGTGCCAGCAGTTACACCGGGACAGGGGACTACGAGCAGTACTTC; CDR3aa: CASSYTGTGDYEQYF
d_gene: TRBD1; abundance: .; j_gene: TRBJ2-7; v_gene: TRBV6-5; CDR3nt: TGTGCCAGCAGTTACTCGGCCGGGACAGGCTCCTACGAGCAGTACTTC; CDR3aa: CASSYSAGTGSYEQYF
d_gene: TRBD2; abundance: .; j_gene: TRBJ2-1; v_gene: TRBV15; CDR3nt: TGTGCCACCAGCTACGGGACTAGCGGGGAATCTGAGCAGTTCTTC; CDR3aa: CATSYGTSGESEQFF
d_gene: .; abundance: once; j_gene: TRBJ2-7; v_gene: TRBV6-5; CDR3nt: TGTGCCAGCAGTTACTCGACACAGGGCCACTCCTACGAGCAGTACTTC; CDR3aa: CASSYSTQGHSYEQYF
d_gene: .; abundance: .; j_gene: TRBJ1-5; v_gene: TRBV6-1; CDR3nt: TGTGCCAGCAGTGATGAGGAGGGAAGCAATCAGCCCCAGCATTTT; CDR3aa: CASSDEEGSNQPQHF
d_gene: TRBD2; abundance: .; j_gene: TRBJ2-2; v_gene: TRBV5-1; CDR3nt: TGCGCCAGCACCCCGCGGGGGGACACCGGGGAGCTGTTTTTT; CDR3aa: CASTPRGDTGELFF
d_gene: .; abundance: .; j_gene: TRBJ2-1; v_gene: TRBV7-3; CDR3nt: TGTGCCAGCAGCCCCCGGAGGACTGGAGGGCAGTTCTTC; CDR3aa: CASSPRRTGGQFF
d_gene: TRBD1; abundance: once; j_gene: TRBJ1-5; v_gene: TRBV30; CDR3nt: TGTGCCTGGAGTGACGGACAGGGCGGTCAGCCCCAGCATTTT; CDR3aa: CAWSDGQGGQPQHF
d_gene: .; abundance: once; j_gene: TRBJ1-5; v_gene: TRBV7-8; CDR3nt: TGTGCCAGCAGCCTGGCCCCAAGGGGAGGTCAGCCCCAGCATTTT; CDR3aa: CASSLAPRGGQPQHF
d_gene: .; abundance: .; j_gene: TRBJ1-1; v_gene: TRBV7-2; CDR3nt: TGTGCCAGCAGCTTACAGGGCCTAGGCACTGAAGCTTTCTTT; CDR3aa: CASSLQGLGTEAFF
d_gene: .; abundance: .; j_gene: TRBJ2-1; v_gene: TRBV9; CDR3nt: TGTGCCAGCAGCGTCAGTGACAGAAACAATGAGCAGTTCTTC; CDR3aa: CASSVSDRNNEQFF
d_gene: .; abundance: few; j_gene: TRBJ2-7; v_gene: TRBV30; CDR3nt: TGTGCCTGGGGGACTGCCCAGCAGTACTTC; CDR3aa: CAWGTAQQYF
d_gene: TRBD2; abundance: few; j_gene: TRBJ2-2; v_gene: TRBV4-1; CDR3nt: TGCGCCAGCGGACTCACGGGGGGCACCGGGGAGCTGTTTTTT; CDR3aa: CASGLTGGTGELFF
d_gene: .; abundance: .; j_gene: TRBJ1-1; v_gene: TRBV6-5; CDR3nt: TGTGCCAGCAGTTATAGGCAGGGGAGAACTGAAGCTTTCTTT; CDR3aa: CASSYRQGRTEAFF
d_gene: TRBD1; abundance: .; j_gene: TRBJ2-7; v_gene: TRBV6-5; CDR3nt: TGTGCCAGCAGTCGCGGAGACAGGGGGAGGGTGCAGTACTTC; CDR3aa: CASSRGDRGRVQYF
d_gene: .; abundance: .; j_gene: TRBJ2-1; v_gene: TRBV28; CDR3nt: TGTGCCAGCTCCCTTACCTACAATGAGCAGTTCTTC; CDR3aa: CASSLTYNEQFF
d_gene: TRBD2; abundance: .; j_gene: TRBJ2-3; v_gene: TRBV6-1; CDR3nt: TGTGCCAGCAGTGAAGCACTAGCGGGGTGGACGACAGATACGCAGTATTTT; CDR3aa: CASSEALAGWTTDTQYF
d_gene: .; abundance: .; j_gene: TRBJ2-2; v_gene: TRBV21-1; CDR3nt: TGTGCCAGCAGCAAATGCCCAGCGGGATTAGTCGGGGAGCTGTTTTTT; CDR3aa: CASSKCPAGLVGELFF